The rows below give T cell receptor beta chains drawn from one sample of a study of T cells in Graves' hyperthyroidism and ophthalmopathy. TCRdb used MiXCR to reprocess the multiplex PCR reads, holding one entry per CDR3 protein. The table lists about 180,000 distinct CDR3 sequences, 9.4% of them singletons, with approximately 20% in the top ten. Sequenced material: blood. These receptors originate from a woman aged 18-30 years with Graves' hyperthyroidism that later progressed to Graves' ophthalmopathy. Each CDR3 is given with its conserved first and last residue. D genes are given only for firm matches. Clone sizes are given selectively: once, few, many, or a class where the clone is expanded.

>TRBJ2-4|few|TRBV5-1|TRBD2
CASSHGTSGTTQRDIQYF
TGCGCCAGCAGCCATGGGACTAGCGGAACTACTCAAAGGGACATTCAGTACTTC
>TRBJ2-5|few|TRBV4-1|NA
CASSPSGGSPRETQYF
TGCGCCAGCAGCCCGTCCGGAGGGAGTCCCCGGGAGACCCAGTACTTC
>TRBJ2-1|many|TRBV15|NA
CATSRDKDYNEQFF
TGTGCCACCAGCAGAGACAAGGACTACAATGAGCAGTTCTTC
>TRBJ1-5|NA|TRBV20-1|TRBD1
CSVRQGAGSNQPQHF
TGCAGTGTCAGACAGGGGGCTGGCAGCAATCAGCCCCAGCATTTT
>TRBJ2-2|many|TRBV24-1|TRBD2
CATRTSGTGELFF
TGTGCCACCCGGACTAGCGGAACCGGGGAGCTGTTTTTT
>TRBJ2-2|NA|TRBV11-2|TRBD1
CASSVQGAGTGELFF
TGTGCCAGCAGCGTACAGGGGGCTGGGACCGGGGAGCTGTTTTTT
>TRBJ2-3|many|TRBV7-9|NA
CASSYDTSGRAEDTQYF
TGTGCCAGCAGCTACGATACCTCAGGGAGAGCGGAAGATACGCAGTATTTT
>TRBJ2-7|NA|TRBV19|NA
CASSPASGGYYEQYF
TGTGCCAGTAGTCCCGCATCCGGAGGGTACTACGAGCAGTACTTC
>TRBJ1-3|few|TRBV4-2|NA
CASSLTTGTRGNTIYF
TGTGCCAGCAGCCTTACAACCGGGACAAGGGGAAACACCATATATTTT
>TRBJ2-1|NA|TRBV2|TRBD1
CASSELGTGGHNEQFF
TGTGCCAGCAGTGAACTCGGGACAGGGGGCCACAATGAGCAGTTCTTC
>TRBJ2-1|many|TRBV2|NA
CAAWGRRAGNEQFF
TGTGCCGCGTGGGGGCGGCGGGCTGGGAATGAGCAGTTCTTC
>TRBJ1-2|many|TRBV9|TRBD1
CASSVGTANYGYTF
TGTGCCAGCAGCGTGGGGACAGCTAACTATGGCTACACCTTC
>TRBJ1-5|many|TRBV5-5|NA
CASSNLRTAESQPQHF
TGTGCCAGCAGCAATCTCAGGACAGCGGAATCTCAGCCCCAGCATTTT
>TRBJ1-1|many|TRBV30|NA
CAWTLLHENTEAFF
TGTGCCTGGACTCTATTACATGAGAACACTGAAGCTTTCTTT
>TRBJ2-1|many|TRBV11-1|TRBD1
CASSPLGQGSYNEQFF
TGTGCCAGCAGCCCCTTAGGACAGGGTTCCTACAATGAGCAGTTCTTC
>TRBJ1-6|many|TRBV10-2|NA
CASSQDLNSPLHF
TGCGCCAGCTCCCAGGACCTAAATTCACCCCTCCACTTT
>TRBJ2-6|many|TRBV6-1|NA
CASSELSSGANVLTF
TGTGCCAGCAGTGAATTAAGCTCTGGGGCCAACGTCCTGACTTTC
>TRBJ1-4|many|TRBV5-8|NA
CASSLDMANEKLFF
TGTGCCAGCAGCCTGGATATGGCTAATGAAAAACTGTTTTTT
>TRBJ2-7|many|TRBV30|NA
CAWRQETYEQYF
TGTGCCTGGAGACAGGAGACCTACGAGCAGTACTTC
>TRBJ1-2|NA|TRBV6-1|NA
CASSRNRAGGYTF
TGTGCCAGCAGTCGAAACAGGGCTGGGGGCTACACCTTC
>TRBJ2-1|many|TRBV7-3|NA
CASSLTSQGRGGEQFF
TGTGCCAGCAGCTTAACGTCCCAGGGGCGAGGGGGTGAGCAGTTCTTC
>TRBJ1-6|many|TRBV12-3/TRBV12-4|NA
CASSLRQSYNSPLHF
TGTGCCAGCAGTTTAAGACAATCCTATAATTCACCCCTCCACTTT
>TRBJ1-2|many|TRBV6-1|NA
CASSGQGSMVNYGYTF
TGTGCCAGCAGTGGGCAGGGTAGCATGGTGAACTATGGCTACACCTTC
>TRBJ1-1|NA|TRBV7-9|TRBD1
CASSARDRGNTEAFF
TGTGCCAGCAGCGCCCGGGACAGGGGGAACACTGAAGCTTTCTTT
>TRBJ1-5|NA|TRBV4-1|NA
CASSQDPDNNQPQHF
TGCGCCAGCAGCCAAGACCCGGACAACAATCAGCCCCAGCATTTT
>TRBJ2-5|many|TRBV18|NA
CASSPKGETQYF
TGTGCCAGCTCACCTAAGGGAGAGACCCAGTACTTC
>TRBJ2-1|few|TRBV30|NA
CAWSVGGGYNEQFF
TGTGCCTGGAGTGTGGGGGGAGGCTACAATGAGCAGTTCTTC
>TRBJ1-1|NA|TRBV4-2|NA
CASSTQTVRDTEAFF
TGTGCCAGCAGCACCCAGACAGTCCGGGACACTGAAGCTTTCTTT
>TRBJ2-5|many|TRBV14|NA
CASSPMSGRETQYF
TGTGCCAGCAGCCCCATGAGCGGCCGGGAGACCCAGTACTTC
>TRBJ2-1|many|TRBV12-3/TRBV12-4|NA
CASRGPVDEQFF
TGTGCCAGCAGGGGACCGGTGGATGAGCAGTTCTTC
>TRBJ1-1|many|TRBV7-9|TRBD1
CASSRPGQRNTEAFF
TGTGCCAGCAGCAGACCGGGACAGAGGAACACTGAAGCTTTCTTT
>TRBJ2-6|few|TRBV7-3|TRBD1
CASSEQGGGANVLTF
TGTGCCAGCAGCGAACAGGGGGGTGGGGCCAACGTCCTGACTTTC
>TRBJ2-6|many|TRBV15|TRBD1
CATSYRGNSGANVLTF
TGTGCCACCAGCTACAGGGGGAACTCTGGGGCCAACGTCCTGACTTTC
>TRBJ2-1|many|TRBV3-1|TRBD2
CASSQESGRQSYNEQFF
TGTGCCAGCAGCCAAGAGTCCGGGAGGCAATCCTACAATGAGCAGTTCTTC
>TRBJ1-1|NA|TRBV4-1|NA
CASSHINTEAFF
TGCGCCAGCAGCCATATAAACACTGAAGCTTTCTTT
>TRBJ2-1|NA|TRBV5-4|NA
CASSLLSGVHEQFF
TGTGCCAGCAGCTTGTTATCCGGAGTCCATGAGCAGTTCTTC
>TRBJ2-5|many|TRBV15|NA
CATSRSPWKETQYF
TGTGCCACCAGCAGATCTCCCTGGAAAGAGACCCAGTACTTC
>TRBJ2-3|many|TRBV7-3|TRBD1
CASSNQGATDTQYF
TGTGCCAGCAGCAACCAGGGGGCCACAGATACGCAGTATTTT
>TRBJ2-3|many|TRBV12-3/TRBV12-4|TRBD2
CASSFSGTSGLTDTQYF
TGTGCCAGCAGTTTCTCCGGGACTAGCGGACTCACAGATACGCAGTATTTT
>TRBJ2-3|many|TRBV5-8|NA
CASSLVLGSTDTQYF
TGTGCCAGCAGCTTGGTCCTGGGTAGCACAGATACGCAGTATTTT
>TRBJ2-1|NA|TRBV29-1|NA
CSVELGSSYNEQFF
TGCAGCGTCGAACTAGGAAGCTCCTACAATGAGCAGTTCTTC
>TRBJ1-4|many|TRBV28|NA
CASSLFWDIKPRPEINNEKLFF
TGTGCCAGCAGTTTATTCTGGGATATAAAACCTCGACCCGAGATTAATAATGAAAAACTGTTTTTT
>TRBJ2-1|few|TRBV24-1|TRBD2
CATSERGGAEQFF
TGTGCCACCAGTGAGAGGGGAGGGGCTGAGCAGTTCTTC
>TRBJ2-2|few|TRBV30|NA
CAWMRGVGGELFF
TGTGCCTGGATGCGAGGGGTCGGCGGGGAGCTGTTTTTT
>TRBJ1-2|many|TRBV6-1|TRBD1
CASSPYQGDLYGYTF
TGTGCCAGCAGTCCCTATCAGGGGGACCTCTATGGCTACACCTTC
>TRBJ1-2|many|TRBV2|NA
CASSGREALYGYTF
TGTGCCAGCAGTGGGCGGGAAGCCTTGTATGGCTACACCTTC